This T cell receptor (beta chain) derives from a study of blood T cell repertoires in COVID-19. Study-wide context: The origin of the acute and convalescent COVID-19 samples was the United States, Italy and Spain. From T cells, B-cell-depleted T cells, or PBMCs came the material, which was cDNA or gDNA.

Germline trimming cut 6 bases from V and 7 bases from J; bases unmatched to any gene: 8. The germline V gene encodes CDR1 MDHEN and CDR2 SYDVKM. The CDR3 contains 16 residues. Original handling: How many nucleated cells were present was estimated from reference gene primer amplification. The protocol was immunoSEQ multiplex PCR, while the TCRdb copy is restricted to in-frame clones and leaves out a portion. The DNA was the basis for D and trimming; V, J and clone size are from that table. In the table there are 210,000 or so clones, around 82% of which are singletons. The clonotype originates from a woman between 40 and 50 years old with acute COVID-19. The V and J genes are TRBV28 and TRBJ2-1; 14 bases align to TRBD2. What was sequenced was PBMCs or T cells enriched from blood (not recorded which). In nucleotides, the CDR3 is TGTGCCAGCAGCCTCGGGACTAGCGGGGGAGGGAATGAGCAGTTCTTC. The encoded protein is CASSLGTSGGGNEQFF.